A single sample is the source of the 28 T cell receptor beta chains below, sequenced in a study of shared clonotypes between healthy human individuals. Libraries were prepared by immunoSEQ multiplex PCR; TCRdb keeps only in-frame clonotypes and omits some of them. This sample has roughly 640,000 clones; around 97% occur once, and the top ten carry roughly 0.05%. The sequencing input was naive CD4+ T cells sorted from blood. The subset: CD45RA+ positively selected. The receptors were sampled from a woman aged 30 to 39 in good health.

The chain joins TRBV11-2 to TRBJ2-7, with D uncertain. Germline CDR1 SGHAT, CDR2 FQNNGV. V lost 3 bases, J lost 7 bases, and 13 bases lay in between. There are 13 residues in the CDR3. The CDR3 DNA is TGTGCCAGCAGCTTGGTGGCCTCAGCTGAGCAGTACTTC. Its translation is CASSLVASAEQYF.

The chain is built from TRBV7-9 and TRBJ1-2; the match to TRBD1 covers 9 bases. From germline, CDR1 is SEHNR and CDR2 FQNEAQ (reference sequence). Germline trimming cut 3 bases from V and 4 bases from J; bases unmatched to any gene: 9. The CDR3 covers 16 residues. In nucleotides, the CDR3 is TGTGCCAGCAGCTTTACCGGGACAGGGTACCTCTATGGCTACACCTTC. This codes for CASSFTGTGYLYGYTF.

This clone has a single count. J is TRBJ1-2 and V is TRBV28; 10 bases are shared with TRBD1. The germline CDR1 and CDR2 sequences are MDHEN and SYDVKM. The ends lost 3 bases at V and 3 bases at J; junction bases unmatched: 4. The CDR3 is 15 amino acids. CDR3 amino acids: CASSLATGGDYGYTF. CDR3 DNA: TGTGCCAGCAGTTTGGCGACAGGGGGCGACTATGGCTACACCTTC.

The genes are TRBV6-1 and TRBJ2-3; D may be TRBD2 (6 bases). This CDR3 region has 14 residues. Trimming pared 0 bases from V and 4 bases from J, leaving 8 bases between. Germline V lookup: CDR1 MNHNS, CDR2 SASEGT. The CDR3 nucleotides are TGTGCCAGCAGTGAAGCAGCGGGCTCAGATACGCAGTATTTT. Its protein product is CASSEAAGSDTQYF.

J is TRBJ2-2 and V is TRBV4-2, with no clear D. The V end lost 0 bases, the J end lost 6 bases, and 14 bases lay between the germline ends. The CDR3 length is 16 residues. CDR1 and CDR2 from the germline V gene are LGHNA and YNFKEQ. CDR3 residues: CASSQDPSGLAGELFF. For the CDR3, the DNA is TGTGCCAGCAGCCAAGATCCCTCCGGTCTGGCCGGGGAGCTGTTTTTT.

V usage is TRBV6-6 and J usage is TRBJ1-5; tentatively, D is TRBD1 (6 bases). There are 13 residues in the CDR3. Trimming pared 8 bases from V and 6 bases from J, leaving 14 bases between. Germline-derived CDR1 and CDR2 are MNHNY and SVGAGI (reference sequence). The CDR3 loop reads CASLWGARQPQHF. CDR3 nucleotide sequence: TGTGCCAGCCTATGGGGGGCGCGTCAGCCCCAGCATTTT.

This clone was detected once. The V call is TRBV18, the J call TRBJ1-5, with D perhaps TRBD1 (5 bases). Germline assignment: CDR1 KGHSH and CDR2 LQKENI. V was clipped by 3 bases and J by 5 bases, with 8 bases between them. CDR3 length: 13 amino acids. The chain's CDR3 is CASSPEGDQPQHF. The CDR3 coding sequence is TGTGCCAGCTCACCTGAAGGGGATCAGCCCCAGCATTTT.

The chain uses TRBV5-1 and TRBJ2-2; no definite D call. V was cut by 2 bases and J by 5 bases, with 13 bases left in between. The CDR3 extends over 15 amino acids. Germline CDR1 is SGHRS and CDR2 is YFSETQ. CDR3 sequence (DNA): TGCGCCAGCAGCTTTGAATATCTTATGACCGGGGAGCTGTTTTTT. It yields the protein CASSFEYLMTGELFF.

This clone was seen a single time. The chain recombines TRBV27 with TRBJ2-5, with 8 positions matching TRBD1. The CDR3 is 16 amino acids. The J segment lost 3 bases and the V segment lost 4 bases, leaving 10 bases of the junction unmatched. The germline V gene has CDR1 MNHEY and CDR2 SMNVEV (reference sequence). CDR3 residues: CASSYRTGLFKETQYF. In DNA, the CDR3 is TGTGCCAGCAGTTACAGGACAGGGTTGTTCAAAGAGACCCAGTACTTC.

The V and J genes are TRBV2 and TRBJ2-2; 8 bases are a match to TRBD2. After removal of 7 bases from V and 6 bases from J, the junction contained 7 bases not matched to a gene. Germline-derived CDR1 and CDR2 are SNHLY and FYNNEI. CDR3 length equals 14 residues. In DNA, the CDR3 is TGTGCCAGCAAGAGCGAGACTAGCGCCGGGGAGCTGTTTTTT. This gives the protein CASKSETSAGELFF.

The V and J genes are TRBV5-1 and TRBJ2-3; 11 bases agree with TRBD2. The CDR3 length is 16 residues. Germline V gene sequence: CDR1 SGHRS, CDR2 YFSETQ. Trimming cost V 4 bases and J 2 bases; bases outside gene matches: 6. The DNA for the CDR3 is TGCGCCAGCAGCCGCTCGACTAGCGGGACCACAGATACGCAGTATTTT. It codes for CASSRSTSGTTDTQYF. Combining the CDR3 with reference TRBV5-1 and TRBJ2-3 gives the whole variable domain KAGVTQTPRYLIKTRGQQVTLSCSPISGHRSVSWYQQTPGQGLQFLFEYFSETQRNKGNFPGRFSGRQFSNSRSEMNVSTLELGDSALYLCASSRSTSGTTDTQYFGPGTRLTVL.

V gene TRBV5-1 combines with J gene TRBJ2-1; 10 bases are a match to TRBD2. The CDR3 consists of 14 residues. The germline gives CDR1 SGHRS, CDR2 YFSETQ. The ends lost 7 bases at V and 4 bases at J; junction bases unmatched: 5. The CDR3 region is CASRLAGAYNEQFF. The CDR3 region has the DNA TGCGCCAGCCGGCTAGCGGGGGCTTACAATGAGCAGTTCTTC. Drawing the rest from reference TRBV5-1 and TRBJ2-1, the complete variable domain is KAGVTQTPRYLIKTRGQQVTLSCSPISGHRSVSWYQQTPGQGLQFLFEYFSETQRNKGNFPGRFSGRQFSNSRSEMNVSTLELGDSALYLCASRLAGAYNEQFFGPGTRLTVL.

J is TRBJ2-7 and V is TRBV2, with 9 bases identical to TRBD2. V dropped 3 bases and J dropped 12; count of bases not matched to a gene: 9. Looked up from germline, CDR1 is SNHLY and CDR2 is FYNNEI. The CDR3 covers 13 residues. In nucleotides, the CDR3 is TGTGCCAGCAGTGAGATTAGCGGGGGAACCAGGTACTTC. Its protein product is CASSEISGGTRYF.

V gene TRBV5-1 combines with J gene TRBJ2-2; a possible D gene is TRBD1 (6 bases). Germline-derived CDR1 and CDR2 are SGHRS and YFSETQ. V shed 7 bases and J shed 5 bases, with 15 bases lying between them. The CDR3 runs to 14 residues. The CDR3 DNA is TGCGCCAGCGGCACAGGGAGTTGGACCGGGGAGCTGTTTTTT. It specifies CASGTGSWTGELFF.

The rearrangement uses TRBV7-8 and TRBJ1-6, with D possibly being TRBD1 (5 bases). The V gene's germline CDR1 is SGHVS and CDR2 FQNEAQ. With 0 bases removed from V and 10 bases from J, the gap between germline ends came to 16 bases. CDR3 size: 16 residues. The CDR3: CASSLALGRVYSPLHF. Written as DNA, the CDR3 is TGTGCCAGCAGCTTAGCGCTCGGCAGGGTCTACTCACCCCTCCACTTT.

The rearrangement links TRBV6-4 to TRBJ2-1, with 8 bases matching TRBD2. CDR1 MRHNA and CDR2 SNTAGT come from the germline V gene. The ends lost 6 bases at V and 4 bases at J; junction bases unmatched: 11. This CDR3 is 16 amino acids long. DNA of the CDR3: TGTGCCAGCAGCGCCGGAGCGGGAGTCGGATACAATGAGCAGTTCTTC. This translates into CASSAGAGVGYNEQFF.

The chain uses TRBV7-9 and TRBJ2-7; D possibly corresponds to TRBD1 (6 bases). Germline V gives CDR1 SEHNR, CDR2 FQNEAQ (reference sequence). Between the trimmed V and J ends, which lost 5 bases and 2 bases, there was a span of 19 bases. This CDR3 region has 16 residues. The CDR3 bases are TGTGCCAGCAGCGGACCCGGGCAGGGGAACGCCTACGAGCAGTACTTC. This sequence encodes CASSGPGQGNAYEQYF.

The rearrangement links TRBV6-5 to TRBJ1-5; a weak D match, TRBD1 (6 bases). Trimming removed 6 bases from V and 3 bases from J, with 12 bases in between. CDR3 length equals 14 residues. The germline gives CDR1 MNHEY, CDR2 SVGAGI. CDR3 DNA: TGTGCCAGCAGCAGGGGTGGTAACAATCAGCCCCAGCATTTT. As protein: CASSRGGNNQPQHF.

V gene TRBV14 combines with J gene TRBJ2-7; 7 positions agree with TRBD2. CDR1 is SGHDN and CDR2 is FVKESK in the germline V gene. V trimming: 8 bases; J trimming: 4 bases; junction bases outside the gene matches: 14. CDR3 size: 15 residues. CDR3 DNA sequence: TGTGCCAGCTCGCCACTGGCGGGAGAAGGGTACGAGCAGTACTTC. Protein: CASSPLAGEGYEQYF.

The chain couples TRBV7-2 to TRBJ2-7; 7 nucleotides match TRBD2. The CDR3 spans 14 residues. The J segment lost 6 bases and the V segment lost 3 bases, leaving 8 bases of the junction unmatched. CDR1 and CDR2 from the germline V gene are SGHTA and FQGNSA. CDR3 DNA: TGTGCCAGCAGCTTGCTGGGGGGGTTTGTCGAGCAGTACTTC. Translating gives CASSLLGGFVEQYF.

The chain recombines TRBV28 with TRBJ2-2; weak D call: TRBD2 (6 bases). Trimming pared 10 bases from V and 1 base from J, leaving 10 bases between. The germline gives CDR1 MDHEN, CDR2 SYDVKM. This CDR3 region has 13 residues. The CDR3 reads CAIFSGNTGELFF. The CDR3 nucleotides are TGTGCCATCTTTAGCGGGAACACCGGGGAGCTGTTTTTT.

The V call is TRBV6-1, the J call TRBJ1-1; the D is unclear. Germline CDR1 and CDR2: MNHNS and SASEGT. The V and J ends lost 4 bases and 0 bases respectively, with 9 bases between them. The CDR3 totals 14 residues. Here the CDR3 DNA reads TGTGCCAGCAGTGGTGGAGTCATGAACACTGAAGCTTTCTTT. Translating gives CASSGGVMNTEAFF.

To note about this clone: Sequence at one end of the junction differs from germline and may be a read error. The gene calls are TRBV30 and TRBJ2-7; a possible D gene is TRBD2 (6 bases). Looked up from germline, CDR1 is GTSNPN and CDR2 is SVGIG (reference sequence). The length of the CDR3 is 14 residues. CDR3 in amino acids: CAGRRRDLAYEQYF. In nucleotides, the CDR3 is TGTGCCGGGAGGAGACGGGACTTGGCCTACGAGCAGTACTTC.

The chain recombines TRBV18 with TRBJ2-1; TRBD2 is a possible D gene (6 bases). CDR1 and CDR2 (germline): KGHSH, LQKENI. This CDR3 contains 20 residues. V lost 6 bases and J lost 6, with 33 bases in between. The CDR3 region is CASSKSQRVPSRRRSNEQFF. The DNA of the CDR3 is TGTGCCAGCTCTAAGAGCCAGCGGGTGCCCAGCCGGCGCCGTTCCAATGAGCAGTTCTTC.

This clone occurred once. The chain couples TRBV2 to TRBJ2-3; unclear D gene. Trimming pared 5 bases from V and 4 bases from J, leaving 13 bases between. Germline V gives CDR1 SNHLY, CDR2 FYNNEI. The CDR3 sequence is 14 residues long. The CDR3 spells CASSLTLGSDTQYF. DNA of the CDR3: TGTGCCAGCAGTCTGACTCTAGGATCAGATACGCAGTATTTT.

This chain links TRBV6-1 with TRBJ1-1; possibly TRBD1 for D (5 bases). CDR1 and CDR2 from the germline V gene are MNHNS and SASEGT. This CDR3 is 13 amino acids long. Trimming stripped 6 bases from V and 1 base from J, with 9 bases between. CDR3 nucleotide sequence: TGTGCCAGCAGAGAGGGACCGAACACTGAAGCTTTCTTT. This gives the protein CASREGPNTEAFF.

The chain links TRBV28 to TRBJ2-7; 10 bases agree with TRBD2. The CDR3 has 16 residues. With 2 bases clipped from V and 4 bases from J, the junction kept 8 bases outside the gene matches. The V gene's germline CDR1 is MDHEN and CDR2 SYDVKM. In nucleotides, the CDR3 is TGTGCCAGCAGTTTAGCCCCGTCTAGCGGGAGATACGAGCAGTACTTC. Translated: CASSLAPSSGRYEQYF.

The chain uses TRBV10-2 and TRBJ2-7; 11 positions match TRBD2. V shed 7 bases, J shed 3 bases, and the junction held 8 bases outside the gene matches. Germline V gene data show CDR1 as WSHSY and CDR2 as SAAADI. This CDR3 contains 15 residues. CDR3 sequence reads: CASTQGLAANYEQYF. The CDR3, as DNA: TGCGCCAGCACCCAGGGACTAGCGGCAAACTACGAGCAGTACTTC.